The 27 T cell receptor beta chains reported below all come from one sample, sequenced in a study of Ad26.COV2.S vaccination and SARS-CoV-2 variants. Produced via immunoSEQ multiplex PCR; TCRdb's table is partial and in-frame only. The table shows about 680,000 clones, with around 92% occurring only once. The treatment was: roughly 20 received Ad26.COV2.S at low or high dose, single or two shots; 5 received placebo; per-sample allocation not given. Vaccine and placebo recipients were sampled on day 63 after the first injection. Sequences were derived from peripheral blood, sampled in a trial of Ad26.COV2.S vaccine versus placebo. The receptors here all came from a person between 18 and 65 years old who received the Ad26.COV2.S COVID-19 vaccine or a placebo.

This clone came up once. The same CDR3 arises from other DNA sequences in this sample as well. The chain is built from TRBV6-5 and TRBJ2-5; D call uncertain. The CDR3 consists of 11 residues. CDR1 is MNHEY, CDR2 SVGAGI, per germline. Trimming took 2 bases from V and 5 from J, leaving 3 bases between them. The CDR3 loop reads CASSYGETQYF. As DNA, the CDR3 is TGTGCCAGCAGTTACGGTGAGACCCAGTACTTC.

The chain has TRBV4-2 and TRBJ2-3, with 12 positions matching TRBD2. Germline loops: CDR1 LGHNA, CDR2 YNFKEQ. CDR3 length equals 19 residues. With V trimmed by 3 bases and J by 5 bases, 15 bases remained unmatched. CDR3 bases: TGTGCCAGCAGCCAGCCTACTCTGACTAGCGGGAGAGGAGAAGATACGCAGTATTTT. It yields the protein CASSQPTLTSGRGEDTQYF.

The genes are TRBV7-2 and TRBJ2-1; D is unclear. The CDR3 is 13 residues long. Trimming took off 0 bases at V and 6 bases at J, with 6 bases between the two ends. Germline-derived CDR1 and CDR2 are SGHTA and FQGNSA. CDR3 nucleotides: TGTGCCAGCAGCTTAGCTGTTGGCAATGAGCAGTTCTTC. This encodes CASSLAVGNEQFF.

This clone is a singleton in its sample. CDR3 in DNA: TGTGCCAGCTCACCAAGCGGACAGGGGGCGATTGGCTACACCTTC. Its translation is CASSPSGQGAIGYTF. V is TRBV18 and J is TRBJ1-2, with 11 bases fitting TRBD1. The CDR3 is made up of 15 amino acids. The V gene's germline CDR1 is KGHSH and CDR2 LQKENI. V trimming: 2 bases; J trimming: 7 bases; junction bases outside the gene matches: 6.

This chain connects TRBV10-2 to TRBJ1-1, with D possibly TRBD1 on 5 matching bases. CDR1 is WSHSY, CDR2 SAAADI, per germline. V shed 8 bases and J shed 0 bases, with 13 bases lying between them. This CDR3 has 14 residues. The CDR3 protein is CASRQSGLNTEAFF. The CDR3 nucleotides read TGCGCCAGCCGTCAATCAGGGTTGAACACTGAAGCTTTCTTT.

The rearrangement links TRBV5-1 to TRBJ2-1; D is possibly TRBD1 (6 bases). Germline V gene data show CDR1 as SGHRS and CDR2 as YFSETQ. The CDR3 length is 13 residues. Trimming removed 4 bases at V and 4 bases at J, with 9 bases between. The CDR3 nucleotides are TGCGCCAGCAGCCGGGACACTTACAATGAGCAGTTCTTC. Protein sequence: CASSRDTYNEQFF.

The chain uses TRBV11-2 and TRBJ2-3; no clear D gene. The CDR3 runs to 12 residues. The germline V gene has CDR1 SGHAT and CDR2 FQNNGV. V was clipped by 3 bases and J by 3 bases, with 4 bases between them. DNA of the CDR3: TGTGCCAGCAGCTTCCCTACAGATACGCAGTATTTT. This gives the protein CASSFPTDTQYF.

The CDR3, as DNA: TGTGCCAGCTCCTCGGGGGCGGTCTCCTACGAGCAGTACTTC. Translating gives CASSSGAVSYEQYF. The chain joins TRBV3-1 (or the pseudogene TRBV3-2) to TRBJ2-7; D possibly uses TRBD1 or TRBD2 (6 bases each). Trimming took 8 bases from V and 0 from J, leaving 14 bases between them. This CDR3 is built from 14 residues. Germline CDR1 LGHDT, CDR2 YNNKEL (reference sequence).

The CDR3 DNA sequence: TGTGCCACCAAGCAGCCCCGGACCGGGGAGCTGTTTTTT. Encoded protein: CATKQPRTGELFF. This chain links TRBV6-6 with TRBJ2-2; unclear D gene. The germline V gene has CDR1 MNHNY and CDR2 SVGAGI (reference sequence). CDR3 length: 13 amino acids. Trimming pared 10 bases from V and 5 bases from J, leaving 14 bases between.

V and J are TRBV19 and TRBJ2-7; D ambiguous. The germline CDR1 and CDR2 sequences are LNHDA and SQIVND (reference sequence). With 10 bases removed from V and 1 base from J, the gap between germline ends came to 17 bases. This CDR3 comprises 14 residues. CDR3 protein: CATKVTEGSYEQYF. In DNA form, the CDR3 reads TGTGCCACTAAAGTCACAGAAGGTTCCTACGAGCAGTACTTC.

The count of this clone is one. The chain links TRBV2 to TRBJ2-2, with 7 bases identical to TRBD1. The germline CDR1 and CDR2 sequences are SNHLY and FYNNEI. V trimming: 4 bases; J trimming: 1 base; junction bases outside the gene matches: 6. The CDR3 is 16 residues long. CDR3 bases: TGTGCCAGCAGTGGGGGGAGACAGGGGAACACCGGGGAGCTGTTTTTT. As protein: CASSGGRQGNTGELFF.

The V gene is TRBV5-4, the J gene TRBJ2-2; a possible D gene is TRBD1 (6 bases). CDR3 length: 16 residues. Germline lookup yields CDR1 SGHNT and CDR2 YYREEE (reference sequence). The germline V and J ends were trimmed by 6 bases and 1 base, with 16 bases remaining between them. In DNA form, the CDR3 reads TGTGCCAGCACCACCAAGGCAGGGGTGAACACCGGGGAGCTGTTTTTT. It encodes CASTTKAGVNTGELFF.

A remark on this clone: The same CDR3 arises from other DNA sequences in this sample as well. The chain couples TRBV24-1 to TRBJ1-5; D uncertain. The CDR3 runs 12 residues. Germline CDR1 is KGHDR and CDR2 is SFDVKD. V was pared by 6 bases and J by 2 bases, with 4 bases between. CDR3 nucleotides: TGTGCCACCAGTACCGGCAATCAGCCCCAGCATTTT. Translated: CATSTGNQPQHF.

The CDR3 loop is CASSPELAGVASGTDTQYF. CDR3 DNA sequence: TGTGCCAGCTCACCAGAACTAGCGGGGGTGGCCTCGGGCACAGATACGCAGTATTTT. The V call is TRBV18, the J call TRBJ2-3, with TRBD2 matching 11 bases. The CDR3 runs to 19 residues. Germline assignment: CDR1 KGHSH and CDR2 LQKENI. Losses at the gene ends were 2 bases for V and 1 base for J; bases not matched to a gene: 11.

The chain couples TRBV5-1 to TRBJ2-7; 7 bases align to TRBD2. This CDR3 is built from 15 residues. Germline V lookup: CDR1 SGHRS, CDR2 YFSETQ. The junction had 13 bases not matched to a gene; V was cut back by 7 bases and J by 3 bases. CDR3 DNA: TGCGCCAGCGCCCCGCTCACGGGGGGAATCTACGAGCAGTACTTC. Its protein product is CASAPLTGGIYEQYF.

The rearrangement links TRBV1 to TRBJ2-2; TRBD2, as called in the table, went unchecked against the DNA. TRBV1 has pseudogene status. The CDR3 length is 17 residues. CDR3 sequence (DNA): TGCACCAGCAGCCCCCCCGGTGACGGGAGGTTGGCCGGGGAGCTGTTTTTT. It translates to CTSSPPGDGRLAGELFF.

This chain connects TRBV10-3 to TRBJ2-4, with D maybe TRBD1 (5 bases). CDR3 length equals 14 residues. Germline lookup yields CDR1 ENHRY and CDR2 SYGVKD. With 8 bases removed from V and 0 bases from J, the gap between germline ends came to 11 bases. The CDR3, as DNA: TGTGCCATCGCAGACAGCATAGCCAAAAACATTCAGTACTTC. Translated: CAIADSIAKNIQYF.

CDR3 DNA: TGTGCCAGCAGCCCCCACCGCACCGGGACAGGGTTGGGGGAGCAGTACTTC. Protein sequence: CASSPHRTGTGLGEQYF. The chain carries TRBV6-2 or TRBV6-3 and TRBJ2-7; 9 bases fit TRBD1. V was clipped by 6 bases and J by 7 bases; unmatched bases: 19. CDR1 is MNHEY, CDR2 SVGEGT, per germline. The CDR3 has 17 residues.

The CDR3 loop is CASSLSDLGDAFF. The CDR3 DNA is TGTGCCAGCAGTTTAAGTGACCTAGGGGACGCTTTCTTT. This chain uses TRBV12-3 or TRBV12-4 with TRBJ1-1; possible D gene TRBD1, 5 bases. The CDR3 spans 13 residues. V gave up 2 bases and J gave up 11 bases, with 15 bases separating them.

This chain links TRBV2 with TRBJ2-5; D tentatively reads TRBD1 or TRBD2 (5 bases each). Germline-derived CDR1 and CDR2 are SNHLY and FYNNEI. The V gene lost 5 bases and the J gene lost 7 bases, with 14 bases spanning the gap. The CDR3 consists of 13 residues. CDR3 amino acids: CASSWDPLGTQYF. CDR3 DNA: TGTGCCAGCAGTTGGGACCCCTTAGGGACCCAGTACTTC.

V gene TRBV21-1 combines with J gene TRBJ2-3; the table's D call TRBD2 went unverified against the DNA. TRBV21-1 counts as a pseudogene. The CDR3 loop spans 20 amino acids. The DNA for the CDR3 is TGTGCCAGCAGTAACCCCCTCAACCCGTGCCGGGCTAGCGGCACAGATACGCAGTATTTT. It yields the protein CASSNPLNPCRASGTDTQYF.

The genes are TRBV9 and TRBJ2-3; 12 nucleotides agree with TRBD1. V shed 2 bases and J 2 bases; nucleotides not matched to a gene: 0. Per the germline V gene, CDR1 is SGDLS and CDR2 is YYNGEE. The CDR3 loop spans 15 amino acids. CDR3 protein: CASSVGQGATDTQYF. The DNA for the CDR3 is TGTGCCAGCAGCGTGGGACAGGGGGCCACAGATACGCAGTATTTT. Filled out from reference TRBV9 and TRBJ2-3, the complete variable domain reads DSGVTQTPKHLITATGQRVTLRCSPRSGDLSVYWYQQSLDQGLQFLIQYYNGEERAKGNILERFSAQQFPDLHSELNLSSLELGDSALYFCASSVGQGATDTQYFGPGTRLTVL.

This clone has just one count. This chain connects TRBV7-2 to TRBJ1-4; 7 nucleotides line up with TRBD1. CDR3 length: 15 amino acids. V trimming: 4 bases; J trimming: 4 bases; junction bases outside the gene matches: 6. Germline V gives CDR1 SGHTA, CDR2 FQGNSA. CDR3 in amino acids: CASSSGDRSNEKLFF. As DNA, the CDR3 is TGTGCCAGCAGCTCAGGGGACAGAAGTAATGAAAAACTGTTTTTT.

J is TRBJ2-1 and V is TRBV27, with unresolved D. Trimming stripped 5 bases from V and 14 bases from J, with 16 bases between. Germline CDR1 reads MNHEY; CDR2 reads SMNVEV (reference sequence). The CDR3 runs 12 residues. CDR3 bases: TGTGCCAGCAGTCCGGACCCCACGCGCGAGTTCTTC. Its translation is CASSPDPTREFF.

V gene TRBV5-5 combines with J gene TRBJ2-5; no reliable D call. Germline CDR1 reads SGHKS; CDR2 reads YYEKEE (reference sequence). The CDR3 is 15 residues long. V lost 4 bases and J 4 bases, leaving 17 bases between the germline ends. For the CDR3, the DNA is TGTGCCAGCAGCGTAGGGTTTTTGCATCGAGAGACCCAGTACTTC. It codes for CASSVGFLHRETQYF.

This clone was observed a handful of times. V gene TRBV3-1 (or the pseudogene TRBV3-2) combines with J gene TRBJ2-2, with D hard to call. This CDR3 has 13 residues. Germline values: CDR1 LGHDT, CDR2 YNNKEL (reference sequence). V shed 3 bases and J shed 0 bases, with 2 bases lying between them. The CDR3 loop is CASSHPNTGELFF. The CDR3 DNA sequence: TGTGCCAGCAGCCACCCGAACACCGGGGAGCTGTTTTTT.

The DNA of the CDR3 is TGTGCCAGCAGTTTTACAGGGGAGGTAGCCAAAAACATTCAGTACTTC. This sequence encodes CASSFTGEVAKNIQYF. The chain has TRBV28 and TRBJ2-4; possible D gene TRBD1, 7 bases. CDR1 and CDR2 (germline): MDHEN, SYDVKM. Trimming left V 3 bases short and J 0 bases short, with 12 bases between. CDR3 length: 16 amino acids.